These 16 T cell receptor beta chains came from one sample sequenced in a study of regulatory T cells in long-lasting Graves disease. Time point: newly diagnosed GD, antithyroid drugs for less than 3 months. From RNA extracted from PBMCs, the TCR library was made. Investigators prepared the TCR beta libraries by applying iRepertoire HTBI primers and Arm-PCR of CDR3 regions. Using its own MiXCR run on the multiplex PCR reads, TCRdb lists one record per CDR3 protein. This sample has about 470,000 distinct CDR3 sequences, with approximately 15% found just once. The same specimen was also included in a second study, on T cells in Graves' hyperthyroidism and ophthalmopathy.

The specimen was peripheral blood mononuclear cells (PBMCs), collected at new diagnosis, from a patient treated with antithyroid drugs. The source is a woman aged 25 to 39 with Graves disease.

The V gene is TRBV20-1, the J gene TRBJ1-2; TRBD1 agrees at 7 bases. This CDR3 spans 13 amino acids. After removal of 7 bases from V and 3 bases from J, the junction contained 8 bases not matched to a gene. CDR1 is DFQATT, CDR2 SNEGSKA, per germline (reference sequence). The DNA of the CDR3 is TGCAGTGGGGACTCCGACAGGGACTATGGCTACACCTTC. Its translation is CSGDSDRDYGYTF.

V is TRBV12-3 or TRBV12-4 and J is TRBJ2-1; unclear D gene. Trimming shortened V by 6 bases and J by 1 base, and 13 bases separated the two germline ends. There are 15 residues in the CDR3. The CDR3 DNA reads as TGTGCCAGCAGCCCCGCCCTGGGGTCCTACAATGAGCAGTTCTTC. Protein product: CASSPALGSYNEQFF.

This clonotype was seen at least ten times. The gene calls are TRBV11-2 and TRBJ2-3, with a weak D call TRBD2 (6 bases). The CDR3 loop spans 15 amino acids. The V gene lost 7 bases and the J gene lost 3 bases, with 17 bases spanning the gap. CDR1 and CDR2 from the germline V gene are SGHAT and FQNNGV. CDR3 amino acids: CASTTTGVPTDTQYF. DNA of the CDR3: TGTGCCAGCACAACAACGGGAGTTCCGACAGATACGCAGTATTTT.

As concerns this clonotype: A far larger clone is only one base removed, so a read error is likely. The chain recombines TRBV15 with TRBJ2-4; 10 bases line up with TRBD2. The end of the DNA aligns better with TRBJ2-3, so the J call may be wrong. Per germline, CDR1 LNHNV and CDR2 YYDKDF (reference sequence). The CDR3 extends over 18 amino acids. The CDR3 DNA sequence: TGTGCCACCAGCAGAGATATCCTAGCGGGGGCTGAGTCAGATACGCAGTATTTT. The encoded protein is CATSRDILAGAESDTQYF.

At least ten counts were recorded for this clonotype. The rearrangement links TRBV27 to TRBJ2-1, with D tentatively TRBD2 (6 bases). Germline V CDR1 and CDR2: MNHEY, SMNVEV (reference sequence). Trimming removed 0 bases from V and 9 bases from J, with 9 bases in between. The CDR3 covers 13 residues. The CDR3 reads CASSLSGGGEQFF. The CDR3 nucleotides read TGTGCCAGCAGTTTATCGGGGGGAGGTGAGCAGTTCTTC.

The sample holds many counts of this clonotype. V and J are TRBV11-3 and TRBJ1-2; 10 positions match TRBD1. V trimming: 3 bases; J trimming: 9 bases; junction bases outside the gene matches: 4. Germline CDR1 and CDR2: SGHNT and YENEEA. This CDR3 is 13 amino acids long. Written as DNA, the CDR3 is TGTGCCAGCAGCTTGGGGGACAGGGGAAGCTACACCTTC. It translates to CASSLGDRGSYTF. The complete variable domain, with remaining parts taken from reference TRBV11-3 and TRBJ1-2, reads EAGVVQSPRYKIIEKKQPVAFWCNPISGHNTLYWYLQNLGQGPELLIRYENEEAVDDSQLPKDRFSAERLKGVDSTLKIQPAELGDSAVYLCASSLGDRGSYTFGSGTRLTVV.

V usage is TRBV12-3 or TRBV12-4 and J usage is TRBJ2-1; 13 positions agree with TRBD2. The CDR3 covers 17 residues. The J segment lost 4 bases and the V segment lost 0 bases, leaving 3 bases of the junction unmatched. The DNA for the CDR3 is TGTGCCAGCAGTTTAGCGGGACTAGCGGGATTTTACAATGAGCAGTTCTTC. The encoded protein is CASSLAGLAGFYNEQFF.

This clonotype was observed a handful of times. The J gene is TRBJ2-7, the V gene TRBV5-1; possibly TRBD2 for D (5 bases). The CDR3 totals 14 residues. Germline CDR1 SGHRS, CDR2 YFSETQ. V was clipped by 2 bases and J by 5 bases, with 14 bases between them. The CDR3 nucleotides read TGCGCCAGCAGCTTCACAACTAGTCACCACGAGCAGTACTTC. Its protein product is CASSFTTSHHEQYF.

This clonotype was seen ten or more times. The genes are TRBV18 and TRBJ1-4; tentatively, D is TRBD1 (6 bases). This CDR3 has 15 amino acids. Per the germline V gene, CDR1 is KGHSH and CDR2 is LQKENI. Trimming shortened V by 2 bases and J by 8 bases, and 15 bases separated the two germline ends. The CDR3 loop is CASSPAGGAPEKLFF. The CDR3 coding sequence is TGTGCCAGCTCACCAGCCGGGGGCGCCCCGGAAAAACTGTTTTTT.

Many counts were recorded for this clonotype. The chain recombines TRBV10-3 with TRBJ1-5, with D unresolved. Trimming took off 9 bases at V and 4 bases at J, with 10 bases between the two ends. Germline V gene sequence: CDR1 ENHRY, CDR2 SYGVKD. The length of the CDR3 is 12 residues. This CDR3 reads CAIGVGNQPQHF. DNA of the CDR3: TGTGCCATAGGCGTTGGGAATCAGCCCCAGCATTTT.

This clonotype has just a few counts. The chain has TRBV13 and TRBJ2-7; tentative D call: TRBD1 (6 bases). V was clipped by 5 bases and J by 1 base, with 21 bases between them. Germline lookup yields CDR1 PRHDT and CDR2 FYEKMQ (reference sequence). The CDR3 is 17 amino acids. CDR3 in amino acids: CASSPPPEQGLSYEQYF. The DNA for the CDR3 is TGTGCCAGCAGCCCTCCCCCGGAACAGGGTCTTTCCTACGAGCAGTACTTC.

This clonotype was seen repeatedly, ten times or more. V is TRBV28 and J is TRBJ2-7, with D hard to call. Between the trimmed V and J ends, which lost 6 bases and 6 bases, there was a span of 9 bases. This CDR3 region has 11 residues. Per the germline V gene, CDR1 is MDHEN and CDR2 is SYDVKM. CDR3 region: CASSPVVEQYF. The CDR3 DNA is TGTGCCAGCAGCCCCGTGGTCGAGCAGTACTTC.

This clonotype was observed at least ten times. The CDR3 reads CASSRGGGKYGYTF. CDR3 nucleotide sequence: TGTGCCAGCAGTAGAGGGGGGGGGAAATATGGCTACACCTTC. This chain joins TRBV27 and TRBJ1-2; a weak D match, TRBD1 (6 bases). CDR1 is MNHEY, CDR2 SMNVEV, per germline (reference sequence). Trimming removed 5 bases at V and 5 bases at J, with 15 bases between. The CDR3 covers 14 residues.

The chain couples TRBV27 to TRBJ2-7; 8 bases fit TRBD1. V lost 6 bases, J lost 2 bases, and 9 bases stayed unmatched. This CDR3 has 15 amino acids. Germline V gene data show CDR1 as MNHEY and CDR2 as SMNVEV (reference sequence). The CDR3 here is CASRATGQATYEQYF. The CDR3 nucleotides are TGTGCCAGCAGGGCGACGGGACAGGCAACCTACGAGCAGTACTTC.

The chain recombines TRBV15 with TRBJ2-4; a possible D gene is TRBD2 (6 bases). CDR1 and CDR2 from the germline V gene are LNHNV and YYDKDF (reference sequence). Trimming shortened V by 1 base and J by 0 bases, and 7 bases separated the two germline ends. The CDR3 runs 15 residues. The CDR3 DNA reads TGTGCCACCAGCAGAGGGGGACTAGCCAAAAACATTCAGTACTTC. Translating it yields CATSRGGLAKNIQYF.

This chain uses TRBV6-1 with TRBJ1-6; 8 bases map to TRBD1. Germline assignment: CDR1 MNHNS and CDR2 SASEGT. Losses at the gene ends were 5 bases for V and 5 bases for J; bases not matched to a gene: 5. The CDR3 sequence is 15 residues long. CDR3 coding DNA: TGTGCCAGCAGTCAAGGACAGGGTAATAATTCACCCCTCCACTTT. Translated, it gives CASSQGQGNNSPLHF.